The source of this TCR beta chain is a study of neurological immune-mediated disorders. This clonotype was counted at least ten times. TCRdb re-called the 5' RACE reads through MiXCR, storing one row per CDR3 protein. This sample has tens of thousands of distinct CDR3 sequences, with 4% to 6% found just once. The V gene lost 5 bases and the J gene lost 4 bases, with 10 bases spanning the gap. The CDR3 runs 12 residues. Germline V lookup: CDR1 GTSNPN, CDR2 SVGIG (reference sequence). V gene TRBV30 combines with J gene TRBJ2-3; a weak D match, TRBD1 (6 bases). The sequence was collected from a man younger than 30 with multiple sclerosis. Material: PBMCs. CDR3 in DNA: TGTGCCTGGGGGGACACTTCAGATACGCAGTATTTT. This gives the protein CAWGDTSDTQYF.